This T cell receptor (beta chain) was sequenced for a study of blood T cell repertoires in COVID-19. Study background: Sites in the United States, Italy and Spain provided acute and convalescent COVID-19 samples. Sample material is recorded as cDNA or gDNA derived from T cells, B-cell-depleted T cells, or PBMCs.

This clone was picked up a small number of times. Trimming at V came to 7 bases and at J to 7 bases, leaving 10 bases not matched to a gene. Per the germline V gene, CDR1 is LNHDA and CDR2 is SQIVND (reference sequence). This CDR3 comprises 14 residues. Source study methods: Reference gene primer amplification yielded estimated nucleated cell counts. The protocol was immunoSEQ multiplex PCR, while the TCRdb copy is restricted to in-frame clones and leaves out a portion. V, J and clone size derive from that table, while D and trimming were established from the DNA sequence. This sample has about 50,000 clones, with roughly 92% found just once.

The specimen was peripheral blood. The clonotype was recovered from a man in his fifties with active COVID-19. The chain carries TRBV19 and TRBJ1-5, with 7 bases fitting TRBD1. The CDR3 bases are TGTGCCAGTACTCTTAGGGGGCCGGAGCAGCCCCAGCATTTT. Amino acids: CASTLRGPEQPQHF.